This entry is about one T cell receptor beta chain. Its specificity is unknown. The entry originates in a study of cytomegalovirus exposure and HLA in healthy donors. Study background: Genotyping of hundreds of donors showed that around 85% belonged to the Caucasian-associated ancestry cluster.

Study outcomes and limitations: CMV antigen specificity was confirmed in vitro for three CMV-associated chains.

Germline V lookup: CDR1 SGHTA, CDR2 FQGTGA. CDR3 size: 13 residues. V dropped 5 bases and J dropped 5 bases, with 12 bases sitting between them. In the PCR, 60 Vbeta and 13 Jbeta primers were used. Measured with immunoSEQ multiplex PCR; TCRdb has only the in-frame clones, and not every one. The table has around 130,000 clones, 8.5% seen once. Sequencing was carried out using PBMCs. The TCR sequence derives from a man between 40 and 49 years old in good health and CMV-seronegative. The chain joins TRBV7-3 to TRBJ2-5; tentatively, D is TRBD2 (6 bases). This CDR3 is CASSRGTLETQYF. The CDR3 DNA follows: TGTGCCAGCAGCCGGGGGACCCTGGAGACCCAGTACTTC. Full variable domain (rest looked up from reference TRBV7-3 and TRBJ2-5): GAGVSQTPSNKVTEKGKYVELRCDPISGHTALYWYRQSLGQGPEFLIYFQGTGAADDSGLPNDRFFAVRPEGSVSTLKIQRTERGDSAVYLCASSRGTLETQYFGPGTRLLVL.